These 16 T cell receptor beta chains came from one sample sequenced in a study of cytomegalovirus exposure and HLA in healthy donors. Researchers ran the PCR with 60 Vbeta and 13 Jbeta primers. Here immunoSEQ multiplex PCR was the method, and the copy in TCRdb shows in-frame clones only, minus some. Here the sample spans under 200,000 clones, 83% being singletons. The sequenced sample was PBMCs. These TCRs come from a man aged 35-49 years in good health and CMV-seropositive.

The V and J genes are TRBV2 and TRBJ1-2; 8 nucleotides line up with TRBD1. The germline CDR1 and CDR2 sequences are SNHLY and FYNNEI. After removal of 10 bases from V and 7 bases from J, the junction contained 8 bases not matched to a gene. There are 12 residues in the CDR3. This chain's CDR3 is CATLQGVSGYTF. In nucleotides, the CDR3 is TGTGCCACCCTACAGGGGGTCAGTGGCTACACCTTC.

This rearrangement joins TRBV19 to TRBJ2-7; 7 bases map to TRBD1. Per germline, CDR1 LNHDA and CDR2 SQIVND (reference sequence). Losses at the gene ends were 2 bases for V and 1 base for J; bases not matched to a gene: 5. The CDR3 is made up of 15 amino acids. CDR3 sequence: CASSIRGGQSYEQYF. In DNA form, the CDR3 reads TGTGCCAGTAGTATAAGAGGGGGACAGTCCTACGAGCAGTACTTC.

The CDR3 region has the DNA TGTGCCAGTAGTACACAGGGAGCTGGAAACACCATATATTTT. Protein: CASSTQGAGNTIYF. The chain links TRBV19 to TRBJ1-3; D might be TRBD1 (6 bases). This CDR3 has 14 amino acids. Germline CDR1 reads LNHDA; CDR2 reads SQIVND (reference sequence). V lost 4 bases and J lost 2, with 9 bases in between.

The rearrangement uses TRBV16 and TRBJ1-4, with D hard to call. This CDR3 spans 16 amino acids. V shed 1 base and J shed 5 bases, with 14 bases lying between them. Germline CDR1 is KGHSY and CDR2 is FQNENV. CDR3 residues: CASSQLRRGVNEKLFF. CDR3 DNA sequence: TGTGCCAGCAGCCAATTAAGAAGAGGAGTCAATGAAAAACTGTTTTTT.

The CDR3 loop is CASSAYFRTGSTDTQYF. The CDR3 DNA follows: TGTGCCAGCAGTGCGTACTTTCGGACAGGGAGCACAGATACGCAGTATTTT. The chain joins TRBV6-1 to TRBJ2-3, with 8 bases fitting TRBD1. Trimming cost V 4 bases and J 0 bases; bases outside gene matches: 9. The CDR3 extends over 17 amino acids. CDR1 MNHNS and CDR2 SASEGT come from the germline V gene.

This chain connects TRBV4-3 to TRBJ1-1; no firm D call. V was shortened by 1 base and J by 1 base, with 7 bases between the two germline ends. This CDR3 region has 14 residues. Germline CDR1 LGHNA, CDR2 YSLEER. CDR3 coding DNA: TGCGCCAGCAGCCAAGTGAGAGGGAACACTGAAGCTTTCTTT. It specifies CASSQVRGNTEAFF.

The chain's CDR3 is CASSLDRGSEAFF. CDR3 in DNA: TGTGCCAGCAGCCTCGACAGGGGCTCTGAAGCTTTCTTT. The rearrangement links TRBV14 to TRBJ1-1; 8 bases agree with TRBD1. V shed 4 bases and J 6 bases; nucleotides not matched to a gene: 4. The CDR3 length is 13 residues. Per germline, CDR1 SGHDN and CDR2 FVKESK.

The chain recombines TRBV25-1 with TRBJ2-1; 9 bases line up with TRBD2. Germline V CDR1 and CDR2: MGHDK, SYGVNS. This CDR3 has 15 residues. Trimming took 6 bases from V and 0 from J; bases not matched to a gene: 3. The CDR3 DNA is TGTGCCAGCAGACGAGCGGGAGGCTCCTACAATGAGCAGTTCTTC. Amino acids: CASRRAGGSYNEQFF.

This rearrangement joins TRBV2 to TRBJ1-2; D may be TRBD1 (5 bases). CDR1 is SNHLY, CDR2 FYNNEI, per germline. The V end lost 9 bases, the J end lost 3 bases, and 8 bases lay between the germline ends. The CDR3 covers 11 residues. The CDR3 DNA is TGTGCCAGTGTGACAGACTATGGCTACACCTTC. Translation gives CASVTDYGYTF.

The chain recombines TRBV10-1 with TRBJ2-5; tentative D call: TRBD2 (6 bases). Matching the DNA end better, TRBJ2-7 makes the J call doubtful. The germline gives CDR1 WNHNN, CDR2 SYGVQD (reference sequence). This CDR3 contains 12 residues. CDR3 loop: CASRRTTYEQYF. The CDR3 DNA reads TGCGCCAGCAGACGGACTACCTACGAGCAGTACTTC.

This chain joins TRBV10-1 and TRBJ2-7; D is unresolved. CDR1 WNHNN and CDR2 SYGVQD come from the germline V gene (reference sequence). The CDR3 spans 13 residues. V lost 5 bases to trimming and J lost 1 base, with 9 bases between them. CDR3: CASSLQTSYEQYF. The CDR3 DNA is TGCGCCAGCAGTCTGCAGACTTCCTACGAGCAGTACTTC.

The CDR3 here is CASMDTNYGYTF. CDR3 coding DNA: TGTGCCAGCATGGACACTAACTATGGCTACACCTTC. The rearrangement uses TRBV2 and TRBJ1-2; weak D call: TRBD1 (5 bases). From germline, CDR1 is SNHLY and CDR2 FYNNEI. CDR3 length: 12 amino acids. With 7 bases removed from V and 0 bases from J, the gap between germline ends came to 6 bases.

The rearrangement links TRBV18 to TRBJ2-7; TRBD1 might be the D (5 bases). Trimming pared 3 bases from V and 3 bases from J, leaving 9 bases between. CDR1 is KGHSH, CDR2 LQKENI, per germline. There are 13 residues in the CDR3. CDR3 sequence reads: CASSPLTDYEQYF. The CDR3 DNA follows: TGTGCCAGCTCACCCTTGACAGACTACGAGCAGTACTTC.

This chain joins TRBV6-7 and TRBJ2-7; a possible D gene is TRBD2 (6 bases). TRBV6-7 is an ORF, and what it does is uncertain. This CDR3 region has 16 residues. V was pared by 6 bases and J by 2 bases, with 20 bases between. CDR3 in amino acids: CASRAGPLPPPYEQYF. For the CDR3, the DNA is TGTGCCAGCAGGGCGGGACCTCTTCCACCCCCCTACGAGCAGTACTTC.

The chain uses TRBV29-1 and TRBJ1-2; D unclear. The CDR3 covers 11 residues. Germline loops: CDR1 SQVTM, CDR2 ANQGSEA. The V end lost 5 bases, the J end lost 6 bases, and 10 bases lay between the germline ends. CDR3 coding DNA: TGCAGCGTTATCTACCTAGATGGCTACACCTTC. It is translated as CSVIYLDGYTF. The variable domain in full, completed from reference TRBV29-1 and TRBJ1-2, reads SAVISQKPSRDICQRGTSLTIQCQVDSQVTMMFWYRQQPGQSLTLIATANQGSEATYESGFVIDKFPISRPNLTFSTLTVSNMSPEDSSIYLCSVIYLDGYTFGSGTRLTVV.

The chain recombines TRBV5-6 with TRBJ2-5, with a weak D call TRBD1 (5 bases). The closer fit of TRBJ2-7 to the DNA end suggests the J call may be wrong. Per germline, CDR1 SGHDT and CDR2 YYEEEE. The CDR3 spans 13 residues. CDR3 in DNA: TGTGCCAGCAGCTTGGTACAGGATTACGAGCAGTACTTC. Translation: CASSLVQDYEQYF.